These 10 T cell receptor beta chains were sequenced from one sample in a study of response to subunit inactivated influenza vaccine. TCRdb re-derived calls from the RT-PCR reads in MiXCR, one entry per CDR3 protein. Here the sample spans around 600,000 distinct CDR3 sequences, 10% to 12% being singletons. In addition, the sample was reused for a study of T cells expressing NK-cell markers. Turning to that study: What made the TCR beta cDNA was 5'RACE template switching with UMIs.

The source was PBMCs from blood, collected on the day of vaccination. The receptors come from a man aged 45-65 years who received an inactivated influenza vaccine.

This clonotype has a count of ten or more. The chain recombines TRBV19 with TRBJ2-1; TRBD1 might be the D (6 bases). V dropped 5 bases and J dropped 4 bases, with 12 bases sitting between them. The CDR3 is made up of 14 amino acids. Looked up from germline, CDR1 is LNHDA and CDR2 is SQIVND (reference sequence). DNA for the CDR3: TGTGCCAGTAGTCCGAGTGACAGGTACAATGAGCAGTTCTTC. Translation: CASSPSDRYNEQFF.

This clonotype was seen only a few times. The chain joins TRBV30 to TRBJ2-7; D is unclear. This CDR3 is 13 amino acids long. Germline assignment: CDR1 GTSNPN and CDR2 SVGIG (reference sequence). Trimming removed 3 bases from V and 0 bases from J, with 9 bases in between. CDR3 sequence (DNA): TGTGCCTGGAGCATACAGATCTCCTACGAGCAGTACTTC. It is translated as CAWSIQISYEQYF. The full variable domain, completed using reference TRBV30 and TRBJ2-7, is SQTIHQWPATLVQPVGSPLSLECTVEGTSNPNLYWYRQAAGRGLQLLFYSVGIGQISSEVPQNLSASRPQDRQFILSSKKLLLSDSGFYLCAWSIQISYEQYFGPGTRLTVT.

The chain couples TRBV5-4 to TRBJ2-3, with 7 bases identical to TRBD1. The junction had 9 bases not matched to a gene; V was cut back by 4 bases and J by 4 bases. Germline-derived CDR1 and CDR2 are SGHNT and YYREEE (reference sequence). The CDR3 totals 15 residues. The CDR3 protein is CASSGPRGNSDTQYF. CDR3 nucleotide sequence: TGTGCCAGCAGCGGCCCCAGGGGGAACTCAGATACGCAGTATTTT.

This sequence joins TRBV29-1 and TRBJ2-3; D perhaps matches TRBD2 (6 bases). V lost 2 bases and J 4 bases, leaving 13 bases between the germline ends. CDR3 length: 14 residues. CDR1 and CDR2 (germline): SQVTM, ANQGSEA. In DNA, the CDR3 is TGCAGCGTTGAACCCGGGAGTCACCCAGATACGCAGTATTTT. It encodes CSVEPGSHPDTQYF.

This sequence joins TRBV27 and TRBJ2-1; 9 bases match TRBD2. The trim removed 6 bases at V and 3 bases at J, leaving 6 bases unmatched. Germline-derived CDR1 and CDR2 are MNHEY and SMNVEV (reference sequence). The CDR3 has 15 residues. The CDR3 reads CASSLAGDGYNEQFF. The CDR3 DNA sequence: TGTGCCAGCAGCTTAGCGGGAGACGGCTACAATGAGCAGTTCTTC.

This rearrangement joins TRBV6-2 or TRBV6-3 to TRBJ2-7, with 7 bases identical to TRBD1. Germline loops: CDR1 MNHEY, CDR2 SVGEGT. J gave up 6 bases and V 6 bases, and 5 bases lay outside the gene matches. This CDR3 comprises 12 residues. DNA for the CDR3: TGTGCCAGCAGAATGACAGGGCGCGAGCAGTACTTC. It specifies CASRMTGREQYF.

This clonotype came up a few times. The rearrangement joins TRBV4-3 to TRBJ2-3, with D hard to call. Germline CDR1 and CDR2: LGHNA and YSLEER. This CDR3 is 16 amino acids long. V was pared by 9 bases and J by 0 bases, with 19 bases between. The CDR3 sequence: CARRLPSLPSTDTQYF. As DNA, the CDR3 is TGCGCCAGGCGACTCCCCTCCTTGCCTAGCACAGATACGCAGTATTTT.

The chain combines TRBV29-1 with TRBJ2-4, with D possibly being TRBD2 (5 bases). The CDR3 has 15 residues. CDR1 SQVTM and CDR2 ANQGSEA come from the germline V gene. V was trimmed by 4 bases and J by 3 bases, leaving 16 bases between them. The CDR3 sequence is CSVGRSLSGKNIQYF. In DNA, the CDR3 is TGCAGCGTTGGGAGGTCCCTTTCTGGCAAAAACATTCAGTACTTC.

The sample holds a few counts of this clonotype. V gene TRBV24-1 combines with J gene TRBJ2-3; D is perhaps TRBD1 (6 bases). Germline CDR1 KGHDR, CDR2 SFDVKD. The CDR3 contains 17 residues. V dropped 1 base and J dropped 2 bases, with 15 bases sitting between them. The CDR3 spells CATSDFPEDSTTDTQYF. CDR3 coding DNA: TGTGCCACCAGTGATTTCCCGGAGGACAGCACCACAGATACGCAGTATTTT.

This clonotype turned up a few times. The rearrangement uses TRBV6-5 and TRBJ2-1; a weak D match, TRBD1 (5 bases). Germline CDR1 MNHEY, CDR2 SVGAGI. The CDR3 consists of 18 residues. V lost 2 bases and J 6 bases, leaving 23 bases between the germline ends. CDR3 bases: TGTGCCAGCAGTTACCCCAGGGTTCAACTGCTCGGACGCAATGAGCAGTTCTTC. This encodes CASSYPRVQLLGRNEQFF.